This T cell receptor (beta chain) was obtained from a study of T cell responses to AZD1222 COVID-19 vaccine. Across the whole study: Timing groups of about 4 and about 12 weeks for second doses were pooled.

The method was immunoSEQ multiplex PCR; TCRdb's version includes in-frame clones alone and lacks a portion of them. Of some 130,000 clones detected, 80% to 90% appear once; the ten largest clones hold under 2.5%. The study's findings and limits: At study baseline, merely more than 5 AZD1222 recipients were seropositive. Most donors were white British and more were female, and clonal diversity was possibly underestimated.

Germline V gene sequence: CDR1 GTSNPN, CDR2 SVGIG (reference sequence). The CDR3 consists of 17 residues. With 3 bases removed from V and 6 bases from J, the gap between germline ends came to 24 bases. With respect to this clone: Its antigen is undetermined.

The sequencing used peripheral blood, collected on day 0 of AZD1222 vaccination. The source is an adult in good health. The chain uses TRBV30 and TRBJ1-5, with D perhaps matching TRBD1 (5 bases). The CDR3 region has the DNA TGTGCCTGGAGCCCCAGGAGAGGGACTCCAACAAGTCAGCCCCAGCATTTT. Its protein product is CAWSPRRGTPTSQPQHF.